This is a list of T cell receptor beta chains from one sample in a study of PD-1 blockade in mismatch repair-deficient tumors. The method was immunoSEQ multiplex PCR; TCRdb's version includes in-frame clones alone and lacks a portion of them. The sample holds about 19,000 clones, 82% seen once. The specimen comprised PBMCs, sampled 52 weeks after starting pembrolizumab. The receptors stem from an adult with mismatch repair-deficient cancer. The CDR3 runs from the conserved cysteine through the conserved F or W. The D gene is left open where the match is weak. A row's size may be missing; if present it is once, few, many or a size class.

>NA|TRBV7-6|TRBJ2-1|once
TGTGCCAGCAGCCCCCTCACAGGCTGGGGGGATGAGCAGTTCTTC
CASSPLTGWGDEQFF
>TRBD2|TRBV27|TRBJ2-5|NA
TGTGCCAGCAGCCGAGACAGAGCGGGGTTCGAGACCCAGTACTTC
CASSRDRAGFETQYF
>NA|TRBV27|TRBJ1-5|NA
TGTGCCAGCAGTTTATTTTCGGTTGGCAATCAGCCCCAGCATTTT
CASSLFSVGNQPQHF
>TRBD1|TRBV9|TRBJ1-6|NA
TGTGCCAGCAGCGGGGGACAGAGAGTTTCACCCCTCCACTTT
CASSGGQRVSPLHF
>NA|TRBV19|TRBJ2-2|NA
TGTGCCAGTAGTATCGGTAGCTTGAACACCGGGGAGCTGTTTTTT
CASSIGSLNTGELFF
>NA|TRBV5-1|TRBJ2-3|NA
TGCGCCAGCAGCTTGCCCAATTTAGGGAGTGCAGATACGCAGTATTTT
CASSLPNLGSADTQYF
>TRBD1|TRBV5-1|TRBJ2-7|few
TGCGCCAGCAGGGACAGGGGGAACTACGAGCAGTACTTC
CASRDRGNYEQYF
>TRBD1|TRBV5-1|TRBJ2-7|few
TGCGCCAGCAGCTTACAGGGGGCTGCCTACGAGCAGTACTTC
CASSLQGAAYEQYF
>NA|TRBV19|TRBJ1-5|NA
TGTGCCAGTAGTACCTTAGGACAGACTAATCAGCCCCAGCATTTT
CASSTLGQTNQPQHF
>TRBD2|TRBV2|TRBJ2-3|NA
TGTGCCAGCATGCGGACTAGCGGGAGGTTTGGAGATACGCAGTATTTT
CASMRTSGRFGDTQYF
>TRBD1|TRBV29-1|TRBJ1-2|NA
TGCAGCGTTCACAGGGGGCGCGGTGGCTACACCTTC
CSVHRGRGGYTF
>TRBD2|TRBV4-2|TRBJ2-1|NA
TGTGCCAGCAGCCAAGAGCATAGCGGGAACTACAATGAGCAGTTCTTC
CASSQEHSGNYNEQFF
>NA|TRBV4-2|TRBJ2-1|NA
TGTGCCAGCAGCCAGCCCCTAGGGCGGGGGCGTGGTAATGAGCAGTTCTTC
CASSQPLGRGRGNEQFF
>TRBD1|TRBV6-5|TRBJ2-2|NA
TGTGCCAGCAGTTCCCACAGGGGGCGGACCGGGGAGCTGTTTTTT
CASSSHRGRTGELFF
>NA|TRBV25-1|TRBJ2-7|few
TGTGCCAGCAGTCGGGAACGCCAGCAGTACTTC
CASSRERQQYF
>TRBD2|TRBV30|TRBJ2-3|NA
TGTGCCTGGAGTCCTCTAGCGGATAACACAGATACGCAGTATTTT
CAWSPLADNTDTQYF
>NA|TRBV6-6|TRBJ1-1|NA
TGTGCCAGCAGTTACCTGGGGGGGGCAGACACTGAAGCTTTCTTT
CASSYLGGADTEAFF
>TRBD1|TRBV27|TRBJ2-7|NA
TGTGCCAGCAGGAGAAATGGACAGGGTTTCCCCGAGCAGTACTTC
CASRRNGQGFPEQYF
>TRBD2|TRBV27|TRBJ2-1|once
TGTGCCAGCAGTGATCGGACTAGCGGTTCCTCCTACAATGAGCAGTTCTTC
CASSDRTSGSSYNEQFF
>NA|TRBV5-1|TRBJ1-2|once
TGCGCCAGCAGCCGTGGGGGGGTGGGCGCAAACTATGGCTACACCTTC
CASSRGGVGANYGYTF
>TRBD2|TRBV4-2|TRBJ2-3|NA
TGTGCCAGCAGCCAGTCCCCCCGCGGGAGGGACACAGATACGCAGTATTTT
CASSQSPRGRDTDTQYF
>NA|TRBV6-6|TRBJ1-2|NA
TGTGCCAGCAGTTACTCGCCAGGGGTCTATGGCTACACCTTC
CASSYSPGVYGYTF
>TRBD2|TRBV30|TRBJ2-7|NA
TGTGCCTGGAGTGTACGGTCTAGCGGAACCTACGAGCAGTACTTC
CAWSVRSSGTYEQYF
>NA|TRBV18|TRBJ1-1|NA
TGTGCCAGCTCGACGGACAGCCCAACTGAAGCTTTCTTT
CASSTDSPTEAFF
>TRBD1|TRBV19|TRBJ1-1|NA
TGTGCCAGTAGAAAAGACAGGGAATGGACTGAAGCTTTCTTT
CASRKDREWTEAFF
>NA|TRBV9|TRBJ2-7|NA
TGTGCCAGCAGCGTAGCCCCGGGTTCAGCTACCTACGAGCAGTACTTC
CASSVAPGSATYEQYF
>NA|TRBV7-8|TRBJ2-1|once
TGTGCCAGCAGCTTACGGGGCAATGAGCAGTTCTTC
CASSLRGNEQFF
>NA|TRBV5-6|TRBJ1-4|NA
TGTGCCAGCAGCTACGGTCGGAGTGGAAAACTGTTTTTT
CASSYGRSGKLFF
>NA|TRBV19|TRBJ1-5|NA
TGTGCCAGTAGTATAGAGAGCAGGGCTGCCCAGCCCCAGCATTTT
CASSIESRAAQPQHF
>TRBD2|TRBV18|TRBJ2-3|NA
TGTGCCAGCTCACCCCGGGACTACAACACAGATACGCAGTATTTT
CASSPRDYNTDTQYF
>NA|TRBV7-3|TRBJ2-7|NA
TGTGCCAGCAGCTCAGGACAGACCTACGAGCAGTACTTC
CASSSGQTYEQYF
>TRBD2|TRBV10-3|TRBJ2-7|NA
TGTGCCATCTCTAGCGGGAGTTACGAGCAGTACTTC
CAISSGSYEQYF
>NA|TRBV7-8|TRBJ2-4|NA
TGTGCCAGCAGCCCGGAGTTAGCCAAAAACATTCAGTACTTC
CASSPELAKNIQYF
>TRBD1|TRBV2|TRBJ1-1|NA
TGTGCCAGCAGGGGACAGGGGGCTTCTTCTGAAGCTTTCTTT
CASRGQGASSEAFF
>NA|TRBV29-1|TRBJ2-2|NA
TGCAGCGTTGTGTTAGCCGGGGAGCTGTTTTTT
CSVVLAGELFF
>NA|TRBV19|TRBJ1-5|NA
TGTGCCAGTAGTATCGGCGTGGGGAGAACGGGCAATCAGCCCCAGCATTTT
CASSIGVGRTGNQPQHF
>NA|TRBV10-3|TRBJ2-3|NA
TGTGCCATCAGGACCCTTGGGATAGCGCCAGGAGTCGATACGCAGTATTTT
CAIRTLGIAPGVDTQYF
>NA|TRBV11-2|TRBJ1-3|NA
TGTGCCAGCAGCTCCGCCCCCGGGAGCTCTGGAAACACCATATATTTT
CASSSAPGSSGNTIYF
>NA|TRBV28|TRBJ2-7|few
TGTGCCAGCAGTTCCCCCCTATCGAAGACAGGTTCCTACGAGCAGTACTTC
CASSSPLSKTGSYEQYF
>NA|TRBV9|TRBJ1-3|NA
TGTGCCAGCAGCGTAGGTGAGGAATACTCTGGAAACACCATATATTTT
CASSVGEEYSGNTIYF
>TRBD2|TRBV2|TRBJ2-7|NA
TGTGCCAGCAGCCACGCGGCGGGAGGTCACTACGAGCAGTACTTC
CASSHAAGGHYEQYF
>TRBD1|TRBV18|TRBJ2-7|few
TGTGCCAGCTCACCACCCTACAGGGGGTCCTACGAGCAGTACTTC
CASSPPYRGSYEQYF
>TRBD1|TRBV10-3|TRBJ1-2|NA
TGTGCCACGACAGGGTCTCAGGGTGGCTACACCTTC
CATTGSQGGYTF
>NA|TRBV7-9|TRBJ2-5|NA
TGTGCCAGCAGCTTGGCGGCAGGGCAAGAGACCCAGTACTTC
CASSLAAGQETQYF
>NA|TRBV6-5|TRBJ1-4|NA
TGTGCCAGCAGTTACGCCCCAGGGAATGAAAAACTGTTTTTT
CASSYAPGNEKLFF
>NA|TRBV6-4|TRBJ2-1|NA
TGTGCCAGCAGTGAACCGGGGTCGAGCAATGAGCAGTTCTTC
CASSEPGSSNEQFF
>NA|TRBV7-6|TRBJ1-6|NA
TGTGCCAGCAGCTCAACAGGAAATTCACCCCTCCACTTT
CASSSTGNSPLHF
>NA|TRBV7-8|TRBJ1-2|NA
TGTGCCAGCAGCTCGAGCAGGGAATCTTATGGCTACACCTTC
CASSSSRESYGYTF
>TRBD2|TRBV27|TRBJ2-7|few
TGTGCCAGCAGTTCCCCGACTAGCGGGAGGTACGAGCAGTACTTC
CASSSPTSGRYEQYF
>NA|TRBV7-6|TRBJ2-1|NA
TGTGCCAGCAGCTCTCTAGCAGGCTCCTACAATGAGCAGTTCTTC
CASSSLAGSYNEQFF
>TRBD1|TRBV15|TRBJ1-5|NA
TGTGCCACCAGCAGATCCCGACAGGGTAGCAATCAGCCCCAGCATTTT
CATSRSRQGSNQPQHF
>NA|TRBV7-9|TRBJ2-1|NA
TGTGCCAGCAGCTTTTCCGTTTCGAATGAGCAGTTCTTC
CASSFSVSNEQFF